This entry lists 5 T cell receptor beta chains sequenced from one sample in a study of T cells in tumors after PD-1 blockade. Repertoires were generated with immunoSEQ multiplex PCR, while TCRdb's copy carries only in-frame clones and drops some. Counted here are 55,000 to 65,000 clones, around four fifths occurring once; the ten biggest clones make up roughly 12%. This material consisted of PBMCs, taken before anti-PD-1 treatment. These receptors were collected from a human donor with basal cell carcinoma.

This sequence joins TRBV6-5 and TRBJ1-1, with TRBD1 matching over 10 bases. The CDR3 covers 15 residues. The V gene's germline CDR1 is MNHEY and CDR2 SVGAGI. V lost 4 bases and J lost 4; bases outside the gene matches: 6. The CDR3 here is CASSSRQGASTEAFF. As DNA, the CDR3 is TGTGCCAGCAGTTCAAGACAGGGGGCTAGCACTGAAGCTTTCTTT.

This clone was observed a few times. The V gene is TRBV10-2, the J gene TRBJ1-4; 7 bases map to TRBD1. J was trimmed by 0 bases and V by 5 bases; bases with no gene match: 6. The length of the CDR3 is 16 residues. Germline assignment: CDR1 WSHSY and CDR2 SAAADI. CDR3 loop: CASSKDRAATNEKLFF. The CDR3 DNA reads as TGCGCCAGCAGTAAAGACAGGGCCGCAACTAATGAAAAACTGTTTTTT.

The chain recombines TRBV18 with TRBJ2-1; D is uncertain. CDR1 and CDR2 from the germline V gene are KGHSH and LQKENI. Trimming took 5 bases from V and 5 from J, leaving 13 bases between them. CDR3 length: 14 amino acids. CDR3 in DNA: TGTGCCAGCTCAGGCAGTCTAGGAGACAATGAGCAGTTCTTC. It is translated as CASSGSLGDNEQFF.

The chain employs TRBV5-4 and TRBJ2-7; possible D gene TRBD2, 6 bases. The CDR3 runs to 12 residues. Trimming removed 5 bases from V and 5 bases from J, with 11 bases in between. Germline V gene lookup returns CDR1 SGHNT and CDR2 YYREEE (reference sequence). CDR3: CASRGEANEQYF. The CDR3 DNA sequence: TGTGCCAGCAGAGGGGAGGCTAACGAGCAGTACTTC.

The chain joins TRBV7-9 to TRBJ2-7; D is tentatively TRBD1 or TRBD2 (5 bases each). V lost 3 bases and J 7 bases, leaving 7 bases between the germline ends. The CDR3 is made up of 11 amino acids. CDR1 is SEHNR and CDR2 is FQNEAQ in the germline V gene (reference sequence). CDR3 loop: CASSLGVEQYF. CDR3 sequence (DNA): TGTGCCAGCAGCTTGGGGGTAGAGCAGTACTTC.